A selection of T cell receptor beta chains follows, all from one sample in a study of Ad26.COV2.S vaccination and SARS-CoV-2 variants. The protocol was immunoSEQ multiplex PCR, while the TCRdb copy is restricted to in-frame clones and leaves out a portion. The repertoire holds fewer than 400,000 clones, with approximately 80% as singletons. The sequences come from peripheral blood, collected in a trial of Ad26.COV2.S vaccine versus placebo. Receptor source: a person between 18 and 65 years old who received the Ad26.COV2.S COVID-19 vaccine or a placebo. The CDR3 runs from the conserved cysteine through the conserved F or W. A D gene is named only where the DNA matches it firmly. The listing skips clone size in some rows; elsewhere it reads once, few, many or a size class.

NA,NA,TRBV28,TRBJ1-3,TGTGCCAGCAGTTCCCGCGACACTTTCGGAAACACCATATATTTT,CASSSRDTFGNTIYF
NA,NA,TRBV12-3/TRBV12-4,TRBJ2-2,TGTGCCAGCAGTAAGTCCGAGGCCGGGGAGCTGTTTTTT,CASSKSEAGELFF
once,NA,TRBV28,TRBJ1-4,TGTGCCAGCACGAAGACTAATGAAAAACTGTTTTTT,CASTKTNEKLFF
NA,NA,TRBV24-1,TRBJ1-2,TGTGCCACCAGTGATTTGGTTGACGGTGGCTACACCTTC,CATSDLVDGGYTF
NA,TRBD2,TRBV5-1,TRBJ2-5,TGCGCCAGCCGGACTACTAGCGGGGAAGAGACCCAGTACTTC,CASRTTSGEETQYF
NA,NA,TRBV2,TRBJ2-4,TGTGCCAGCAGTGAAGCTAGGCTAGCCAAAAACATTCAGTACTTC,CASSEARLAKNIQYF
NA,TRBD1,TRBV3-1/TRBV3-2,TRBJ2-7,TGTGCCAGCAGCTCATGGGGGCAGGGGGCAAACGAGCAGTACTTC,CASSSWGQGANEQYF
NA,NA,TRBV3-1/TRBV3-2,TRBJ1-5,TGTGCCAGCAGCCAAAGTCGGGGTAATCAGCCCCAGCATTTT,CASSQSRGNQPQHF
NA,NA,TRBV24-1,TRBJ2-1,TGTGCCACCAGTGACGTCGACAGTAGCTCCTACAATGAGCAGTTCTTC,CATSDVDSSSYNEQFF
once,TRBD1,TRBV6-5,TRBJ1-2,TGTGCCAGCATCTCGGACAGGGGCGTGGGGGGCTACACCTTC,CASISDRGVGGYTF
NA,TRBD1,TRBV6-5,TRBJ2-7,TGTGCCAGCAGGATCAACAGGGGATCCTACGAGCAGTACTTC,CASRINRGSYEQYF
NA,NA,TRBV28,TRBJ1-5,TGTGCCAGCAGTTTATACGCCCCGAATCAGCCCCAGCATTTT,CASSLYAPNQPQHF
few,NA,TRBV9,TRBJ1-2,TGTGCCAGCAGCGCCGCAGCAAACTATGGCTACACCTTC,CASSAAANYGYTF
once,NA,TRBV19,TRBJ2-1,TGTGCCAGCCGGGAGGGGGCCTCTGTAAATGAGCAGTTCTTC,CASREGASVNEQFF
NA,NA,TRBV9,TRBJ1-2,TGTGCCAGCAGCCCCACCTTGGGTGGCTACACCTTC,CASSPTLGGYTF
NA,TRBD1,TRBV6-2/TRBV6-3,TRBJ1-1,TGTGCCAGCAGTTCAACGACAGGGTTCCTAATGAACACTGAAGCTTTCTTT,CASSSTTGFLMNTEAFF
NA,NA,TRBV5-6,TRBJ1-2,TGTGCCAGCAGCCCGGACGAGAGTTGGTCCCCCGGTGGCCTCTATGGCTACACCTTC,CASSPDESWSPGGLYGYTF
NA,NA,TRBV7-9,TRBJ1-3,TGTGCCAGCAGCTTAGCGGGTAACTCTGGAAACACCATATATTTT,CASSLAGNSGNTIYF
NA,NA,TRBV4-1,TRBJ1-2,TGCGCCAGCAGCCAAGAGACAGGTTCTAACTATGGCTACACCTTC,CASSQETGSNYGYTF
few,TRBD1,TRBV4-2,TRBJ2-2,TGTGCCAGCAGCCAAGGGACAGGGGAGGGCTGGGAGCTGTTTTTT,CASSQGTGEGWELFF
NA,NA,TRBV2,TRBJ1-3,TGTGCCAGCAGAACAGGACAGAGCCCTTTGTCTGGAAACACCATATATTTT,CASRTGQSPLSGNTIYF
NA,TRBD1,TRBV27,TRBJ1-5,TGTGCCAGCAGTTTATCGACCCCTTACATGACAGGGGGGTATAGCAATCAGCCCCAGCATTTT,CASSLSTPYMTGGYSNQPQHF
NA,NA,TRBV5-6,TRBJ1-1,TGTGCCAGCAGCTTGGAGCTGAACACTGAAGCTTTCTTT,CASSLELNTEAFF
NA,NA,TRBV10-3,TRBJ2-5,TGTGCCATCAGTGAGATGAGAGACTACCACCAAGAGACCCAGTACTTC,CAISEMRDYHQETQYF
NA,NA,TRBV28,TRBJ1-4,TGTGCCAGCAGTTTATTCTGGGGCGATAATGAAAAACTGTTTTTT,CASSLFWGDNEKLFF
NA,NA,TRBV10-3,TRBJ1-2,TGTGCCATCAGTGAGGGGTCTCCTGGCTACACCTTC,CAISEGSPGYTF
NA,NA,TRBV30,TRBJ2-3,TGTGCCTGGGGGCAAGGGGGGGCCAACGACCCAGATACGCAGTATTTT,CAWGQGGANDPDTQYF
few,NA,TRBV11-2,TRBJ1-2,TGTGCCAGCAGCCCCTTGCCAGGTCGAAAAGGCGGGTATGGCTACACCTTC,CASSPLPGRKGGYGYTF
NA,NA,TRBV5-1,TRBJ2-7,TGCGCCAGCAGCTTGGGGGACGAACGGTACGAGCAGTACTTC,CASSLGDERYEQYF
NA,NA,TRBV6-2/TRBV6-3,TRBJ2-3,TGTGCCAGCAGCCGAACAGAGGTTTTCACAGATACGCAGTATTTT,CASSRTEVFTDTQYF
NA,NA,TRBV7-3,TRBJ1-3,TGTGCCAGCAGCTCTAGCTCTGGAAACACCATATATTTT,CASSSSSGNTIYF
NA,NA,TRBV7-7,TRBJ2-1,TGTGCCAGCAGCTTAATTGAAGGGACGGAGCAGTTCTTC,CASSLIEGTEQFF
NA,TRBD2,TRBV14,TRBJ2-4,TGTGCCAGCAGCCGGACGCTAGCGGGGGTAAAAAACATTCAGTACTTC,CASSRTLAGVKNIQYF
NA,TRBD1,TRBV9,TRBJ2-1,TGTGCCAGCAGCGTAGGACAGGGGGTCTACAATGAGCAGTTCTTC,CASSVGQGVYNEQFF
NA,TRBD2,TRBV3-1/TRBV3-2,TRBJ2-5,TGTGCCAGCAGCCATTTAGCGGGGCACGAGACCCAGTACTTC,CASSHLAGHETQYF
NA,TRBD1,TRBV19,TRBJ1-1,TGTGCCAGTAAACGGGACAGGCCCTTGAACACTGAAGCTTTCTTT,CASKRDRPLNTEAFF
NA,NA,TRBV28,TRBJ1-2,TGTGCCAGCAGTTTAAGGGAAGGATCAGGCAGGGAAGGCTACACCTTC,CASSLREGSGREGYTF
NA,TRBD1,TRBV28,TRBJ1-2,TGTGCCAGCAGATCAAACTATAGGACAGGGTCCCCTTACAATGAGGGCTACACCTTC,CASRSNYRTGSPYNEGYTF
NA,NA,TRBV5-6,TRBJ1-2,TGTGCCAGCAGCTTCGGACATCTGAACTATGGCTACACCTTC,CASSFGHLNYGYTF
NA,TRBD2,TRBV7-2,TRBJ2-3,TGTGCCAGCAGTCAAGTCGTTTCGGGGGGACGCACAGATACGCAGTATTTT,CASSQVVSGGRTDTQYF
NA,NA,TRBV4-1,TRBJ1-4,TGCGCCAGCAGCCAAATCCCGCAGGTTAATGAAAAACTGTTTTTT,CASSQIPQVNEKLFF
NA,NA,TRBV6-6,TRBJ1-5,TGTGCCAGCAGGGGAGACTTATATAGCAATCAGCCCCAGCATTTT,CASRGDLYSNQPQHF
NA,TRBD1,TRBV4-1,TRBJ2-6,TGCGCCAGCAGCCAAGTACAGGGGTCCGGGGCCAACGTCCTGACTTTC,CASSQVQGSGANVLTF
NA,NA,TRBV19,TRBJ2-7,TGTGCCAGTAGTATTTCTATAGGGGAGAGGGCCTACGAGCAGTACTTC,CASSISIGERAYEQYF
NA,NA,TRBV6-5,TRBJ1-4,TGTGCCAGCAGTTACTCGTGGCAGGGGAGTGAAAAACTGTTTTTT,CASSYSWQGSEKLFF
NA,TRBD1,TRBV19,TRBJ2-7,TGTGCCAGTAGTACGCCCTGGGGGCAGGGGGCTGGAGAGCAGTACTTC,CASSTPWGQGAGEQYF
NA,NA,TRBV3-1/TRBV3-2,TRBJ2-1,TGTGCCAGCAGCCAAGATTGGACGGAGCAGTTCTTC,CASSQDWTEQFF
NA,TRBD1,TRBV11-2,TRBJ2-3,TGTGCCAGCAGTGGGGGACAGGCCCAAAGCACAGATACGCAGTATTTT,CASSGGQAQSTDTQYF
once,TRBD1,TRBV5-4,TRBJ1-1,TGTGCCAGCAGCTTTGGACAGGAGGTGAACACTGAAGCTTTCTTT,CASSFGQEVNTEAFF
NA,NA,TRBV27,TRBJ1-3,TGTGCCAGCGGCCAGGGACCCCCATTAACACGCTCTGGAAACACCATATATTTT,CASGQGPPLTRSGNTIYF
few,NA,TRBV29-1,TRBJ1-2,TGCAGCGTTGGAGGGGACTATGGCTACACCTTC,CSVGGDYGYTF
NA,TRBD2,TRBV6-1,TRBJ2-7,TGTGCCAGCAGTGAAATAGGACTAGTGGGCGAGCAGTACTTC,CASSEIGLVGEQYF
once,NA,TRBV28,TRBJ1-4,TGTGCCAGCAGTGCCTCCGGGCTTTATGAAAAACTGTTTTTT,CASSASGLYEKLFF
NA,NA,TRBV2,TRBJ1-1,TGTGCCAGCATGGGGGACACTGAAGCTTTCTTT,CASMGDTEAFF
NA,TRBD1,TRBV5-1,TRBJ2-3,TGCGCCAGCAGTGGACAGGGAATAGATACGCAGTATTTT,CASSGQGIDTQYF